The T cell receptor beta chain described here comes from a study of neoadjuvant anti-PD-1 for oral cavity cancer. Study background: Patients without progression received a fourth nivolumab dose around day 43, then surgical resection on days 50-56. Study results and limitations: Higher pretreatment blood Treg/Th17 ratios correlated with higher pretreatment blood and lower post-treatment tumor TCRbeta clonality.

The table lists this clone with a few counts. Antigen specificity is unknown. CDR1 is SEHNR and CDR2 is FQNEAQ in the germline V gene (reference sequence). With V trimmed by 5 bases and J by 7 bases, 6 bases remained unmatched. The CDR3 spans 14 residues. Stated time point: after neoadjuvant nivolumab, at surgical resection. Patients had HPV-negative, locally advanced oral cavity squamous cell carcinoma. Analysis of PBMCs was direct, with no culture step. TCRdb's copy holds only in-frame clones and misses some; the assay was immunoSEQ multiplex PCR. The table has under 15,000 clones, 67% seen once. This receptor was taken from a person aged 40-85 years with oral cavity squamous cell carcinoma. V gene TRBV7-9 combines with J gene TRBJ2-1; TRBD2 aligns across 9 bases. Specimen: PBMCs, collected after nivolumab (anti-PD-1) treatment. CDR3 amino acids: CASSPGTSWNEQFF. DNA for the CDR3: TGTGCCAGCAGCCCAGGGACTAGCTGGAATGAGCAGTTCTTC. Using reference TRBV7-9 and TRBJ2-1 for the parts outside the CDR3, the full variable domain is DTGVSQNPRHKITKRGQNVTFRCDPISEHNRLYWYRQTLGQGPEFLTYFQNEAQLEKSRLLSDRFSAERPKGSFSTLEIQRTEQGDSAMYLCASSPGTSWNEQFFGPGTRLTVL.